The rows below give T cell receptor beta chains drawn from one sample of a study of patients and donors after allogeneic stem cell transplantation. TCRdb reprocessed the RT-PCR reads with MiXCR, giving one entry per CDR3 protein. The repertoire holds 800,000 to 1,000,000 distinct CDR3 sequences, with around 17% as singletons. The sequenced sample was blood, either unsorted or a sorted T cell fraction (not recorded which). These receptors were taken from a human donor who was either an allogeneic HSCT recipient or a stem cell or donor lymphocyte infusion donor (not recorded which). It is not recorded whose cells these are; they may come from a transplant donor. Each CDR3 is given with its conserved first and last residue. A D gene is named only where the DNA matches it firmly. Only some rows state a clone size, as once, few, many or a class for expanded clones.

v_gene	d_gene	j_gene	abundance	CDR3aa	CDR3nt
TRBV11-1	.	TRBJ1-3	.	CASSFLTEKYYSGNTIYF	TGTGCCAGCAGCTTCTTGACAGAGAAGTACTACTCTGGAAACACCATATATTTT
TRBV10-3	TRBD1	TRBJ1-2	.	CACLDRGHYGYTF	TGTGCCTGTCTCGACAGGGGTCACTATGGCTACACCTTC
TRBV12-5	TRBD1	TRBJ1-1	few	CASGTGGVSTEAFF	TGTGCTAGTGGCACAGGGGGCGTAAGCACTGAAGCTTTCTTT
TRBV12-3/TRBV12-4	.	TRBJ2-5	few	CASSSHAMEETQYF	TGTGCCAGCAGTTCCCACGCTATGGAAGAGACCCAGTACTTC
TRBV19	.	TRBJ2-3	.	CASSIRDGNTDTQYF	TGTGCCAGTAGTATCCGGGACGGCAACACAGATACGCAGTATTTT
TRBV7-9	TRBD1	TRBJ2-6	.	CASSTGQGNSGANVLTF	TGTGCCAGCAGCACAGGACAGGGAAACTCTGGGGCCAACGTCCTGACTTTC
TRBV3-1	.	TRBJ2-1	.	CASSPFGSLASYNEQFF	TGTGCCAGCAGCCCTTTCGGGAGTTTAGCCTCCTACAATGAGCAGTTCTTC
TRBV5-1	.	TRBJ1-1	.	CASSWRWGGTEAFF	TGCGCCAGCAGCTGGAGATGGGGGGGGACTGAAGCTTTCTTT
TRBV10-3	.	TRBJ2-5	.	CAISPGSETQYF	TGTGCCATCAGCCCAGGGAGCGAGACCCAGTACTTC
TRBV10-3	TRBD1	TRBJ1-2	.	CAISDPVGTGTTYTF	TGTGCCATCAGCGATCCCGTGGGGACAGGGACGACCTACACCTTC
TRBV5-1	TRBD1	TRBJ2-1	few	CASRPGQVLYNEQFF	TGCGCCAGCAGACCCGGACAGGTCCTTTACAATGAGCAGTTCTTC
TRBV6-4	TRBD2	TRBJ2-3	few	CATRVRAGPQDTQYF	TGTGCCACAAGGGTCCGAGCGGGACCCCAGGATACGCAGTATTTT
TRBV6-1	.	TRBJ1-6	few	CASSEASTPVHSPLHF	TGTGCCAGCAGTGAAGCGAGTACTCCGGTCCATTCACCCCTCCACTTT
TRBV11-2	.	TRBJ2-1	few	CASSSIKAGRSGQFF	TGTGCCAGCAGCTCTATTAAAGCAGGCCGCAGCGGGCAGTTCTTC
TRBV5-1	.	TRBJ2-5	many	CASSLIVGPGVQETQYF	TGCGCCAGCAGCTTGATAGTAGGCCCGGGGGTCCAAGAGACCCAGTACTTC
TRBV3-1	TRBD2	TRBJ2-1	.	CASSLSSGSFNEQFF	TGTGCCAGCAGCCTTTCGAGCGGGAGTTTCAATGAGCAGTTCTTC
TRBV12-3/TRBV12-4	.	TRBJ2-6	many	CASSSGDRTTSVLTF	TGTGCCAGCAGTTCGGGCGATAGGACAACGAGCGTCCTGACTTTC